This note documents a single T cell receptor beta chain sequence. What it binds is unknown. The data were obtained in a study of cytomegalovirus exposure and HLA in healthy donors. Study conclusions and caveats: In vitro checks showed that a few CMV-associated chains really do target CMV antigens.

The PCR ran on 60 Vbeta and 13 Jbeta primers. Assay used: immunoSEQ multiplex PCR; TCRdb lists only in-frame clones, some missing. The table records over 150,000 clones, approximately 83% of them present only once. The germline gives CDR1 SNHLY, CDR2 FYNNEI. The CDR3 runs 15 residues. V lost 6 bases, J lost 4 bases, and 12 bases stayed unmatched. Material: PBMCs. The chain uses TRBV2 and TRBJ2-7; TRBD1 matches at 7 bases. The sequence was collected from a boy between 2 and 10 years old in good health and CMV-seronegative. The CDR3 DNA reads as TGTGCCAGCAGGAGGGGGACAGCCAGCCGGTACGAGCAGTACTTC. This gives the protein CASRRGTASRYEQYF.